This T cell receptor beta chain was recorded in a study of CD8+CD57+ T cells in acquired aplastic anemia. Study-wide context: The study obtained an average of around 3.1 ug of DNA from sorted CD4+ and CD8+ cells.

Study-wide points: Between patients and controls, over 25 CD8+ CDR3 sequences were found in common. Patient and control CD8+ Simpson's diversity was not significantly different.

All sequencing subjects had displayed CD8+CD57+ cell expansion on flow cytometry. No therapy had been given to the patients at the time of blood sampling. It was genomic DNA that served as the template for profiling TCR beta VDJ and CDR3. In TCRdb, the reads were re-called with MiXCR into one record per CDR3 protein. This table holds 150,000 to 200,000 distinct CDR3 sequences, about 64% found once. This clonotype appeared a few times. Its antigen remains unidentified. The CDR3 totals 12 residues. The germline V and J ends were trimmed by 3 bases and 5 bases, with 11 bases remaining between them. Germline-derived CDR1 and CDR2 are SQVTM and ANQGSEA.

The receptor's source is a human donor with aplastic anemia. The chain is built from TRBV29-1 and TRBJ2-7; D not certain. Sequencing used sorted CD4+, CD8+, or CD8+CD57+ T cells (not recorded which) from PBMCs. CDR3 sequence reads: CSVEVTRNEQYF. In DNA form, the CDR3 reads TGCAGCGTTGAGGTCACAAGGAACGAGCAGTACTTC.